These 23 T cell receptor beta chains share one sample of origin, sequenced in a study of cytomegalovirus exposure and HLA in healthy donors. The PCR employed 60 Vbeta primers together with 13 Jbeta primers. Measured with immunoSEQ multiplex PCR; TCRdb has only the in-frame clones, and not every one. The sample yields 150,000 to 200,000 clones, more than 65% seen once. The source material was PBMCs. The source is a girl between 5 and 17 years old in good health and CMV-seropositive.

A word on this clone: Other DNA sequences in the same sample also yield this CDR3. The genes are TRBV4-3 and TRBJ2-7; 13 nucleotides line up with TRBD2. This CDR3 spans 15 amino acids. Germline V gene sequence: CDR1 LGHNA, CDR2 YSLEER. The trim removed 1 base at V and 4 bases at J, leaving 1 base unmatched. CDR3 DNA sequence: TGCGCCAGCAGCCAAGGACTAGCGGGGGGATACGAGCAGTACTTC. This codes for CASSQGLAGGYEQYF.

CDR3 in DNA: TGTGCCAGCAGCTTGTCTTCAGGCTCCTACAATGAGCAGTTCTTC. It encodes CASSLSSGSYNEQFF. V usage is TRBV5-6 and J usage is TRBJ2-1, with D uncertain. The germline V gene has CDR1 SGHDT and CDR2 YYEEEE. V shed 1 base and J shed 0 bases, with 8 bases lying between them. The CDR3 spans 15 residues.

The gene calls are TRBV30 and TRBJ1-3; 7 positions agree with TRBD1. The trim removed 4 bases at V and 5 bases at J, leaving 5 bases unmatched. This CDR3 is built from 13 residues. Germline V gives CDR1 GTSNPN, CDR2 SVGIG (reference sequence). In DNA, the CDR3 is TGTGCCTGGACCACAGGGGTCCGAAACACCATATATTTT. This encodes CAWTTGVRNTIYF.

V is TRBV5-1 and J is TRBJ1-3; possibly TRBD1 for D (6 bases). V dropped 7 bases and J dropped 4 bases, with 15 bases sitting between them. The germline V gene has CDR1 SGHRS and CDR2 YFSETQ. The CDR3 runs 14 residues. CDR3 sequence (DNA): TGCGCCAGCGGGCAGGGGACATCAGGAAACACCATATATTTT. Translation gives CASGQGTSGNTIYF.

This clone was seen only once. The chain joins TRBV29-1 to TRBJ1-1, with no clear D. The V and J ends lost 4 bases and 1 base respectively, with 7 bases between them. Germline assignment: CDR1 SQVTM and CDR2 ANQGSEA. The CDR3 length is 12 residues. This CDR3 reads CSVVSGNTEAFF. CDR3 bases: TGCAGCGTTGTATCAGGGAACACTGAAGCTTTCTTT.

This chain joins TRBV30 and TRBJ2-3; 12 bases are shared with TRBD2. CDR1 GTSNPN and CDR2 SVGIG come from the germline V gene (reference sequence). Trimming removed 5 bases from V and 0 bases from J; junction bases left unmatched: 3. The CDR3 runs 15 residues. DNA for the CDR3: TGTGCCTGGGGACTAGCGGGGATGAGCACAGATACGCAGTATTTT. Translating gives CAWGLAGMSTDTQYF.

The CDR3 DNA follows: TGTGCCAGCAGCCTTGGCCGACAGGGAAAGGGCACCGGGGAGCTGTTTTTT. This translates into CASSLGRQGKGTGELFF. V is TRBV7-7 and J is TRBJ2-2, with 7 bases matching TRBD1. The CDR3 runs to 17 residues. The V and J ends lost 5 bases and 4 bases, in that order; junction bases with no gene match: 13. Germline assignment: CDR1 SSHAT and CDR2 FNYEAQ (reference sequence).

This clone was observed once. The chain has TRBV6-5 and TRBJ1-2; no firm D call. There are 13 residues in the CDR3. CDR1 and CDR2 from the germline V gene are MNHEY and SVGAGI. V gave up 7 bases and J gave up 1 base, with 10 bases separating them. The CDR3 loop reads CASKHTDNYGYTF. DNA for the CDR3: TGTGCCAGCAAACACACAGATAACTATGGCTACACCTTC.

The rearrangement joins TRBV6-1 to TRBJ2-5; 14 nucleotides match TRBD2. Germline V gene sequence: CDR1 MNHNS, CDR2 SASEGT. V dropped 1 base and J dropped 2; count of bases not matched to a gene: 9. The CDR3 is 19 amino acids. CDR3 loop: CASSEGLAGGPISQETQYF. CDR3 DNA: TGTGCCAGCAGTGAAGGACTAGCGGGGGGGCCAATTTCTCAAGAGACCCAGTACTTC.

This clone has only a few counts. The chain uses TRBV4-3 and TRBJ2-1; 14 bases fit TRBD2. J was trimmed by 4 bases and V by 3 bases; bases with no gene match: 5. This CDR3 is 17 amino acids long. The germline V gene has CDR1 LGHNA and CDR2 YSLEER. DNA for the CDR3: TGCGCCAGCAGCCAGGGGAGGACTAGCGGGGGGTACAATGAGCAGTTCTTC. This gives the protein CASSQGRTSGGYNEQFF.

V usage is TRBV18 and J usage is TRBJ1-2; a possible D gene is TRBD1 (6 bases). V was clipped by 5 bases and J by 2 bases, with 15 bases between them. Germline CDR1 reads KGHSH; CDR2 reads LQKENI. CDR3 size: 15 residues. CDR3 sequence (DNA): TGTGCCAGCTCAACAACGGACAGCCAGAACTATGGCTACACCTTC. It encodes CASSTTDSQNYGYTF.

The rearrangement links TRBV25-1 to TRBJ1-2, with no clear D. V lost 8 bases and J 3 bases, leaving 10 bases between the germline ends. There are 12 residues in the CDR3. Germline CDR1 is MGHDK and CDR2 is SYGVNS. Here the CDR3 reads CASFTLHYGYTF. The CDR3 nucleotides are TGTGCCAGCTTCACTCTCCACTATGGCTACACCTTC.

This clone has just a few counts. The chain couples TRBV2 to TRBJ2-3; the match to TRBD1 covers 10 bases. The trim removed 4 bases at V and 1 base at J, leaving 11 bases unmatched. The CDR3 covers 18 residues. Germline-derived CDR1 and CDR2 are SNHLY and FYNNEI. CDR3 sequence (DNA): TGTGCCAGCAGTGTTGGGACAGGGGTTATTATGGGCACAGATACGCAGTATTTT. This codes for CASSVGTGVIMGTDTQYF.

The table lists this clone with a few counts. The chain is built from TRBV7-2 and TRBJ2-1; 7 bases are shared with TRBD2. The CDR3 length is 15 residues. With 4 bases clipped from V and 3 bases from J, the junction kept 6 bases outside the gene matches. CDR1 is SGHTA and CDR2 is FQGNSA in the germline V gene. CDR3 region: CASSSRERDYNEQFF. The CDR3 nucleotides are TGTGCCAGCAGCTCCCGAGAGCGGGACTACAATGAGCAGTTCTTC. Based on the CDR3 plus reference TRBV7-2 and TRBJ2-1, the full variable domain is GAGVSQSPSNKVTEKGKDVELRCDPISGHTALYWYRQSLGQGLEFLIYFQGNSAPDKSGLPSDRFSAERTGGSVSTLTIQRTQQEDSAVYLCASSSRERDYNEQFFGPGTRLTVL.

The chain combines TRBV30 with TRBJ2-7, with a possible D match to TRBD2 (5 bases). The CDR3 totals 12 residues. Germline CDR1 reads GTSNPN; CDR2 reads SVGIG (reference sequence). V lost 0 bases, J lost 7 bases, and 10 bases lay in between. CDR3 protein: CAWSVLRGEQYF. The DNA for the CDR3 is TGTGCCTGGAGTGTACTACGAGGGGAGCAGTACTTC.

V is TRBV11-2 and J is TRBJ2-3; 13 bases fit TRBD2. J lost 8 bases, V lost 6 bases, and 8 bases had no gene match. The V gene's germline CDR1 is SGHAT and CDR2 FQNNGV. The CDR3 is made up of 15 amino acids. The CDR3: CASRLAGGPKGTQYF. The CDR3 DNA reads as TGTGCCAGCAGACTAGCGGGGGGGCCGAAGGGTACGCAGTATTTT.

The gene calls are TRBV2 and TRBJ1-5; maybe TRBD1 (6 bases). Deletions cut 8 bases from V and 1 base from J, with 9 bases between. In germline, CDR1 is SNHLY, CDR2 FYNNEI. There are 13 residues in the CDR3. CDR3 in DNA: TGTGCCAGCCGACAGGAGAGCAATCAGCCCCAGCATTTT. This encodes CASRQESNQPQHF.

The chain recombines TRBV10-3 with TRBJ2-1, with D possibly TRBD1 on 5 matching bases. The V end was cut by 10 bases, the J end by 5 bases, with 15 bases between. This CDR3 spans 13 amino acids. In germline, CDR1 is ENHRY, CDR2 SYGVKD. The CDR3 protein is CATNEDNDNEQFF. CDR3 nucleotide sequence: TGTGCCACCAATGAGGACAACGACAATGAGCAGTTCTTC.

The chain recombines TRBV6-5 with TRBJ1-2; the match to TRBD1 covers 11 bases. V was clipped by 0 bases and J by 7 bases; unmatched bases: 1. The CDR3 totals 14 residues. Germline V gene data show CDR1 as MNHEY and CDR2 as SVGAGI. CDR3 sequence (DNA): TGTGCCAGCAGTTACTCGGACAGGGGGCTTGGCTACACCTTC. Translating it yields CASSYSDRGLGYTF.

The chain uses TRBV7-9 and TRBJ2-2; no reliable D call. Germline values: CDR1 SEHNR, CDR2 FQNEAQ (reference sequence). Trimming took off 1 base at V and 2 bases at J, with 11 bases between the two ends. The CDR3 loop spans 16 amino acids. In DNA, the CDR3 is TGTGCCAGCAGCTTAGATTGGCCCTCCAACACCGGGGAGCTGTTTTTT. This translates into CASSLDWPSNTGELFF.

This chain connects TRBV6-1 to TRBJ1-6, with D perhaps matching TRBD1 (5 bases). Germline values: CDR1 MNHNS, CDR2 SASEGT. V lost 7 bases and J lost 4, with 14 bases in between. CDR3 length: 15 residues. The CDR3 region is CASKEAGRYNSPLHF. The CDR3 nucleotides are TGTGCCAGCAAGGAGGCGGGACGGTATAATTCACCCCTCCACTTT.

The chain carries TRBV6-5 and TRBJ2-7; 9 bases match TRBD1. The CDR3 extends over 14 amino acids. Germline V CDR1 and CDR2: MNHEY, SVGAGI. V gave up 5 bases and J gave up 2 bases; unmatched junction bases: 4. In DNA, the CDR3 is TGTGCCAGCAGTCACCGGGACAGGGCCTACGAGCAGTACTTC. It codes for CASSHRDRAYEQYF.

J is TRBJ1-5 and V is TRBV6-1; D ambiguous. V lost 9 bases and J lost 5, with 14 bases in between. The germline V gene encodes CDR1 MNHNS and CDR2 SASEGT. CDR3 length equals 13 residues. CDR3 sequence: CASREGGYQPQHF. The CDR3 DNA follows: TGTGCCAGTAGAGAGGGTGGGTATCAGCCCCAGCATTTT.